Shown below are 29 T cell receptor beta chains from a single sample sequenced in a study of T cells in Graves' hyperthyroidism and ophthalmopathy. RNA transcripts served as the template for amplifying TCR beta CDR3 regions. The TCR CDR3 was amplified in a first-round RT-PCR using the HTBI primer set. One entry per CDR3 protein results from TCRdb running MiXCR on the multiplex PCR reads. The sample lists about 620,000 distinct CDR3 sequences, about 17% occurring once. Input material: blood. The receptor source for this set is a woman in her 30s with Graves' hyperthyroidism.

This clonotype has at least ten counts. This chain links TRBV11-2 with TRBJ2-3, with 9 bases aligning to TRBD2. The CDR3 runs to 15 residues. V lost 4 bases to trimming and J lost 4 bases; unmatched junction nucleotides: 6. The germline gives CDR1 SGHAT, CDR2 FQNNGV. This chain's CDR3 is CASSSSSGNSDTQYF. The DNA for the CDR3 is TGTGCCAGCAGCTCCTCTAGCGGGAACTCAGATACGCAGTATTTT.

V gene TRBV9 combines with J gene TRBJ1-4, with a tentative D call TRBD1 (5 bases). The V gene lost 0 bases and the J gene lost 8 bases, with 17 bases spanning the gap. CDR3 length equals 16 residues. Germline loops: CDR1 SGDLS, CDR2 YYNGEE. The CDR3 protein is CASSVGGRTLNEKLFF. The CDR3 nucleotides read TGTGCCAGCAGCGTAGGAGGAAGGACACTGAACGAAAAACTGTTTTTT.

This clonotype was detected many times. V usage is TRBV7-9 and J usage is TRBJ1-1; a weak D match, TRBD1 (5 bases). With 3 bases removed from V and 1 base from J, the gap between germline ends came to 6 bases. CDR3 length: 13 amino acids. The V gene's germline CDR1 is SEHNR and CDR2 FQNEAQ (reference sequence). The CDR3 sequence is CASSLGTNTEAFF. The DNA for the CDR3 is TGTGCCAGCAGCTTGGGGACGAACACTGAAGCTTTCTTT.

This clonotype was seen many times. Written as DNA, the CDR3 is TGTGCCAGCGGTAGCGGGAGGGGCAATGAGCAGTTCTTC. This codes for CASGSGRGNEQFF. The chain couples TRBV6-2 or TRBV6-3 to TRBJ2-1; 11 bases are shared with TRBD2. Unmatched junction bases numbered 3, after V lost 8 bases and J lost 6 bases. This CDR3 region has 13 residues. Per the germline V gene, CDR1 is MNHEY and CDR2 is SVGEGT.

The table lists this clonotype with many counts. The CDR3 protein is CASSPTGSTIYF. In nucleotides, the CDR3 is TGTGCCAGCTCACCTACTGGGTCCACCATATATTTT. The rearrangement joins TRBV18 to TRBJ1-3; D not resolved. This CDR3 is built from 12 residues. The germline V and J ends were trimmed by 3 bases and 9 bases, with 9 bases remaining between them. CDR1 is KGHSH, CDR2 LQKENI, per germline.

The rearrangement uses TRBV4-1 and TRBJ1-4, with a tentative D call TRBD1 (5 bases). The CDR3 length is 16 residues. The V end was cut by 3 bases, the J end by 3 bases, with 14 bases between. Germline CDR1 MGHRA, CDR2 YSYEKL. CDR3 sequence: CASSQTGDVPNEKLFF. The DNA for the CDR3 is TGCGCCAGCAGCCAGACCGGGGACGTTCCTAATGAAAAACTGTTTTTT.

There are a few counts of this clonotype. The chain combines TRBV7-2 with TRBJ2-7, with D unresolved. V was cut by 6 bases and J by 4 bases, with 13 bases left in between. Germline V gene lookup returns CDR1 SGHTA and CDR2 FQGNSA. This CDR3 comprises 13 residues. CDR3 loop: CASSFPGTYEQYF. CDR3 DNA sequence: TGTGCCAGCAGTTTCCCTGGAACTTACGAGCAGTACTTC.

This rearrangement joins TRBV6-2 or TRBV6-3 to TRBJ2-5; D call uncertain. Germline loops: CDR1 MNHEY, CDR2 SVGEGT. V lost 2 bases to trimming and J lost 5 bases, with 9 bases between them. The CDR3 has 13 amino acids. The CDR3 reads CASSYESLETQYF. Here the CDR3 DNA reads TGTGCCAGCAGTTACGAAAGCCTTGAGACCCAGTACTTC.

This clonotype was recorded a few times. The chain has TRBV20-1 and TRBJ1-6; the D gene is possibly TRBD1 (6 bases). The CDR3 has 14 residues. V lost 0 bases, J lost 8 bases, and 11 bases lay in between. Per germline, CDR1 DFQATT and CDR2 SNEGSKA (reference sequence). CDR3 residues: CSARDRTDYSPLHF. DNA for the CDR3: TGCAGTGCTAGAGATCGGACAGATTATTCACCCCTCCACTTT.

This clonotype was counted ten times or more. The V gene is TRBV20-1, the J gene TRBJ2-2, with no clear D. The CDR3 contains 17 residues. The germline V gene has CDR1 DFQATT and CDR2 SNEGSKA (reference sequence). V gave up 0 bases and J gave up 4 bases, with 18 bases separating them. CDR3 coding DNA: TGCAGTGCTAGAGATTCGTTTTTGGCTAGTGTCACCGGGGAGCTGTTTTTT. It specifies CSARDSFLASVTGELFF.

There are many counts of this clonotype. The chain uses TRBV4-1 and TRBJ2-7; 9 nucleotides line up with TRBD2. With V trimmed by 0 bases and J by 4 bases, 13 bases remained unmatched. The germline gives CDR1 MGHRA, CDR2 YSYEKL. The CDR3 has 18 amino acids. CDR3 in DNA: TGCGCCAGCAGCCAAGATATAGGTTCTAGACTAGCGGATTACGAGCAGTACTTC. It codes for CASSQDIGSRLADYEQYF.

The chain couples TRBV30 to TRBJ1-5; D call uncertain. The CDR3 contains 15 residues. V dropped 0 bases and J dropped 4 bases, with 13 bases sitting between them. Germline CDR1 GTSNPN, CDR2 SVGIG (reference sequence). In DNA, the CDR3 is TGTGCCTGGAGTGTACGCAGGACGGATAATCAGCCCCAGCATTTT. It codes for CAWSVRRTDNQPQHF. Supplemented by reference TRBV30 and TRBJ1-5, the full variable domain reads SQTIHQWPATLVQPVGSPLSLECTVEGTSNPNLYWYRQAAGRGLQLLFYSVGIGQISSEVPQNLSASRPQDRQFILSSKKLLLSDSGFYLCAWSVRRTDNQPQHFGDGTRLSIL.

The chain joins TRBV28 to TRBJ1-6; D call uncertain. This CDR3 spans 14 amino acids. Germline assignment: CDR1 MDHEN and CDR2 SYDVKM. Trimming stripped 2 bases from V and 8 bases from J, with 10 bases between. CDR3 bases: TGTGCCAGCAGTTTAATCCTGAACTATTCACCCCTCCACTTT. It is translated as CASSLILNYSPLHF.

The J gene is TRBJ2-1, the V gene TRBV2, with 14 bases lining up with TRBD2. The ends lost 6 bases at V and 6 bases at J; junction bases unmatched: 7. The germline CDR1 and CDR2 sequences are SNHLY and FYNNEI. The CDR3 is 16 residues long. The CDR3 loop reads CASRPGLAGVGNEQFF. The CDR3 DNA is TGTGCCAGCAGACCGGGACTAGCGGGAGTTGGCAATGAGCAGTTCTTC.

This chain uses TRBV6-6 with TRBJ1-2; the D gene is possibly TRBD1 (6 bases). The CDR3 consists of 14 residues. CDR1 is MNHNY and CDR2 is SVGAGI in the germline V gene (reference sequence). Trimming took off 2 bases at V and 4 bases at J, with 11 bases between the two ends. The CDR3 is CASSYGAGAYGYTF. The CDR3 bases are TGTGCCAGCAGTTACGGGGCAGGGGCCTATGGCTACACCTTC.

This clonotype came up a few times. The chain couples TRBV2 to TRBJ2-7; D gene unclear. The CDR3 covers 12 residues. The germline V gene has CDR1 SNHLY and CDR2 FYNNEI. Trimming pared 5 bases from V and 4 bases from J, leaving 9 bases between. CDR3 residues: CASSKSRYEQYF. CDR3 DNA sequence: TGTGCCAGCAGTAAATCTAGGTACGAGCAGTACTTC.

This clonotype was observed at least ten times. The rearrangement joins TRBV20-1 to TRBJ2-7; D is unresolved. V was clipped by 1 base and J by 6 bases, with 19 bases between them. Germline values: CDR1 DFQATT, CDR2 SNEGSKA (reference sequence). The CDR3 length is 15 residues. The DNA for the CDR3 is TGCAGTGCTAGAGGGGTGGTTGGCCCTTGGGGCGAGCAGTACTTC. Translating it yields CSARGVVGPWGEQYF.

The table lists this clonotype with many counts. The rearrangement joins TRBV18 to TRBJ1-6, with 7 nucleotides matching TRBD1. Germline CDR1 is KGHSH and CDR2 is LQKENI. The junction had 0 bases not matched to a gene; V was cut back by 3 bases and J by 7 bases. This CDR3 region has 13 residues. This CDR3 reads CASSPTGNSPLHF. DNA of the CDR3: TGTGCCAGCTCACCGACAGGGAATTCACCCCTCCACTTT. Full variable domain (missing parts from reference TRBV18 and TRBJ1-6): NAGVMQNPRHLVRRRGQEARLRCSPMKGHSHVYWYRQLPEEGLKFMVYLQKENIIDESGMPKERFSAEFPKEGPSILRIQQVVRGDSAAYFCASSPTGNSPLHFGNGTRLTVT.

This clonotype has ten or more counts. V and J are TRBV6-6 and TRBJ2-3, with 10 bases aligning to TRBD2. Germline-derived CDR1 and CDR2 are MNHNY and SVGAGI (reference sequence). The CDR3 covers 16 residues. V was clipped by 0 bases and J by 2 bases; unmatched bases: 2. The CDR3: CASSYSGLALTDTQYF. The DNA of the CDR3 is TGTGCCAGCAGTTACTCGGGACTAGCGCTCACAGATACGCAGTATTTT.

This clonotype came up many times. The chain employs TRBV29-1 and TRBJ2-3; 7 bases agree with TRBD1. This CDR3 region has 15 residues. V lost 4 bases, J lost 2 bases, and 9 bases stayed unmatched. Germline values: CDR1 SQVTM, CDR2 ANQGSEA. In DNA form, the CDR3 reads TGCAGCGTTGGAGGGACAGCCATTTTCACAGATACGCAGTATTTT. Translation gives CSVGGTAIFTDTQYF.

This clonotype was seen a handful of times. The chain links TRBV5-8 to TRBJ1-3; D perhaps matches TRBD1 (6 bases). Trimming cost V 6 bases and J 6 bases, with 13 bases left between them. The CDR3 runs to 13 residues. Germline CDR1 SGHTS, CDR2 YDEGEE. The CDR3 bases are TGTGCCAGCACCCTAAGGGGGGAAAACACCATATATTTT. The encoded protein is CASTLRGENTIYF.

This clonotype was picked up a small number of times. A read error may account for a junction end that differs from germline. The chain carries TRBV2 and TRBJ2-1; TRBD2 matches at 7 bases. The CDR3 spans 15 residues. In germline, CDR1 is SNHLY, CDR2 FYNNEI. Written as DNA, the CDR3 is TGTGCCAGCAGTGAGGGGGGGAACAGCTACAATGGGCAGTTCTTC. Translated, it gives CASSEGGNSYNGQFF.

In this sample, this clonotype turned up many times. This chain uses TRBV7-9 with TRBJ2-3; 13 bases agree with TRBD2. J lost 3 bases, V lost 5 bases, and 2 bases had no gene match. Germline values: CDR1 SEHNR, CDR2 FQNEAQ (reference sequence). The CDR3 extends over 15 amino acids. DNA of the CDR3: TGTGCCAGCAGCACGGGACTAGCGGGAACAGATACGCAGTATTTT. Encoded protein: CASSTGLAGTDTQYF.

The chain carries TRBV15 and TRBJ2-7, with 12 bases matching TRBD2. The germline V gene encodes CDR1 LNHNV and CDR2 YYDKDF (reference sequence). Losses at the gene ends were 0 bases for V and 7 bases for J; bases not matched to a gene: 1. CDR3 length: 14 amino acids. CDR3 region: CATSRDLAGGEQYF. CDR3 nucleotides: TGTGCCACCAGCAGAGATCTAGCGGGAGGGGAGCAGTACTTC.

On this clonotype itself: Relative to the germline gene, one junction end is altered; a read error may explain this. The chain is built from TRBV20-1 and TRBJ2-3; 12 positions match TRBD2. CDR3 length: 15 residues. Germline CDR1 DFQATT, CDR2 SNEGSKA (reference sequence). DNA for the CDR3: TGCGGTGCTGGCGGACTAGCGGGATCGTCCGATACGCAGTATTTT. Protein product: CGAGGLAGSSDTQYF.

This clonotype was recorded at least ten times. The V and J genes are TRBV7-9 and TRBJ1-2, with 8 bases fitting TRBD1. The trim removed 4 bases at V and 0 bases at J, leaving 4 bases unmatched. CDR1 is SEHNR and CDR2 is FQNEAQ in the germline V gene (reference sequence). The CDR3 has 15 residues. CDR3 bases: TGTGCCAGCAGCTATGGGACAGGAGCTAACTATGGCTACACCTTC. Translated, it gives CASSYGTGANYGYTF.

Only a few counts were recorded for this clonotype. For the CDR3, the DNA is TGTGCCAGCAGTGACGGACTAGCGGGAGCGGAACAGTTCTTC. Translated: CASSDGLAGAEQFF. The rearrangement joins TRBV12-3 or TRBV12-4 to TRBJ2-1; 13 bases match TRBD2. The ends lost 5 bases at V and 13 bases at J; junction bases unmatched: 8. The CDR3 covers 14 residues.

In its sample, this clonotype was seen many times. This chain connects TRBV11-2 to TRBJ2-1; 7 nucleotides match TRBD2. V lost 2 bases to trimming and J lost 5 bases; unmatched junction nucleotides: 9. Germline assignment: CDR1 SGHAT and CDR2 FQNNGV. This CDR3 has 16 residues. CDR3: CASSLSVPGGHNEQFF. DNA for the CDR3: TGTGCCAGCAGCTTAAGTGTCCCGGGAGGTCACAATGAGCAGTTCTTC.

This clonotype came up a few times. One junction end disagrees with the germline gene, perhaps due to a read error. The CDR3 reads CASTLGQGGAYEQYF. The CDR3 nucleotides read TGCGCCAGCACCTTGGGACAGGGTGGCGCCTACGAGCAGTACTTC. The chain employs TRBV5-1 and TRBJ2-7, with 9 bases that match TRBD1. Germline loops: CDR1 SGHRS, CDR2 YFSETQ. The CDR3 has 15 amino acids.